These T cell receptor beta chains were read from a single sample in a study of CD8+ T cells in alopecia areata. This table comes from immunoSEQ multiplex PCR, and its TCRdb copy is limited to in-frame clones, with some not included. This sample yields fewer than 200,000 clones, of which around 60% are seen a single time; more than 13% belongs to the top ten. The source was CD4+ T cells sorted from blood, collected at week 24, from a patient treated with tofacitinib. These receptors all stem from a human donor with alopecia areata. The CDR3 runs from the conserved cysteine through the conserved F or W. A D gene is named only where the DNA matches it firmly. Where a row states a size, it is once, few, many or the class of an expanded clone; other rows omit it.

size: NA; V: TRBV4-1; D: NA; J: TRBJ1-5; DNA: TGCGCCAGCAGCCTTACCGCAGGGGGCAATCAGCCCCAGCATTTT; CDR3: CASSLTAGGNQPQHF
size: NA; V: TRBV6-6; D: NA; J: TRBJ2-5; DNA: TGTGCCAGCAGCAGACAGTCGTCGGAGACCCAGTACTTC; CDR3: CASSRQSSETQYF
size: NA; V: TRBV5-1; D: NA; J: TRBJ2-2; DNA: TGCGCCAGCAGCTGGTCGGGACCCAGAAATGAGCTGTTTTTT; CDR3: CASSWSGPRNELFF
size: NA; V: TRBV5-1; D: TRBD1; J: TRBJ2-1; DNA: TGCGCCAGCAGCTTGGGGGGACAGGGCAATGAGCAGTTCTTC; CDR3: CASSLGGQGNEQFF
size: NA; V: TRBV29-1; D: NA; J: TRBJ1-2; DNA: TGCAGCGTTGAAGAAGGGGGACATGGCGGCTACACCTTC; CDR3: CSVEEGGHGGYTF
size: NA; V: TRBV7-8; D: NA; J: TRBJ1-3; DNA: TGTGCCAGCAGCTGGAACCCAAGGGAGCGAGGAAACACCATATATTTT; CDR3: CASSWNPRERGNTIYF
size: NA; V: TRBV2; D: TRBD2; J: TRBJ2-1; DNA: TGTGCCAGCCGGGTAGCGGGGGGGCGACAGTTCTTC; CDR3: CASRVAGGRQFF
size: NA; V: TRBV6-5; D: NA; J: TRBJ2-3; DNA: TGTGCCAGCAGGATATGGGGGACCACAGATACGCAGTATTTT; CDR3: CASRIWGTTDTQYF
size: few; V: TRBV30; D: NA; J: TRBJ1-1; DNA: TGTGCCTGGAGTGTCAAGGGATCGAACACTGAAGCTTTCTTT; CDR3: CAWSVKGSNTEAFF
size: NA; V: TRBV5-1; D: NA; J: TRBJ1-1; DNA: TGCGCCAGCAGCTTTAGAGAGATTGCTCCGAACACTGAAGCTTTCTTT; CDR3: CASSFREIAPNTEAFF
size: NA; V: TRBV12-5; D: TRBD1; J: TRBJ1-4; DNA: TGTGCTAGTGGGCCACCGACAGGGACTAATGAAAAACTGTTTTTT; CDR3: CASGPPTGTNEKLFF
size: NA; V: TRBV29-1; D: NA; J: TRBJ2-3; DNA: TGCAGCGTTGGTTACGGATCAGATACGCAGTATTTT; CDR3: CSVGYGSDTQYF
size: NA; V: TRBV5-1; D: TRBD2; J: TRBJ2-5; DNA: TGCGCCAGCAGCAAACTAGCGTCACAAGAGACCCAGTACTTC; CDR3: CASSKLASQETQYF
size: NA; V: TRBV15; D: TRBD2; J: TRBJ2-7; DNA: TGTGCCACCAGCAGAGGACCCGGACTAGCGGGGGGCTCCTACGAGCAGTACTTC; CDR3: CATSRGPGLAGGSYEQYF
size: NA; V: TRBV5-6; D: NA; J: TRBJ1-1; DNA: TGTGCCAGCAGCGTCGACCGGACAGTTTTCACTGAAGCTTTCTTT; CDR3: CASSVDRTVFTEAFF
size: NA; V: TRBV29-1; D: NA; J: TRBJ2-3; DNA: TGCAGCGTTGACGCCCGGGGGCAGCCAACAGATACGCAGTATTTT; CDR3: CSVDARGQPTDTQYF
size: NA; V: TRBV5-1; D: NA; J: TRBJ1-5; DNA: TGCGCCAGCAGCTTGGAGCCAGCTAGCAATCAGCCCCAGCATTTT; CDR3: CASSLEPASNQPQHF
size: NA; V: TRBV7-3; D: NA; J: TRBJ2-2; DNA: TGTGCCAGCAGCTTATATGGAGGGAGTCCCGGGGAGCTGTTTTTT; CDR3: CASSLYGGSPGELFF
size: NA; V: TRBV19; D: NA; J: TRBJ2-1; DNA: TGTGCCAGTAGTATAGCCGGGGGCGATGAGCAGTTCTTC; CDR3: CASSIAGGDEQFF
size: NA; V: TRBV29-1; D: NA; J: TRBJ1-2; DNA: TGCAGCGACTTGGCCAACTATGGCTACACCTTC; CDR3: CSDLANYGYTF
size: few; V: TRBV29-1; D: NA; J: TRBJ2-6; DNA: TGCAGCGTTGCCAGCCCAGGCTCTGGGGCCAACGTCCTGACTTTC; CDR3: CSVASPGSGANVLTF
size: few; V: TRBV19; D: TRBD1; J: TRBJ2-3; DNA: TGTGCCAGTAGTATTTCGACAGGGATTAGAGATACGCAGTATTTT; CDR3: CASSISTGIRDTQYF
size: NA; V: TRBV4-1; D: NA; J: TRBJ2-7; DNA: TGCGCCAGCAGCCAAAACCGGAACCAGGGGGAGCAGTACTTC; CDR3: CASSQNRNQGEQYF
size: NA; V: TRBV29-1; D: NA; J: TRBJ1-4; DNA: TGCAGCGTCCGATGGGGGGCAGGAGAAAAACTGTTTTTT; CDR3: CSVRWGAGEKLFF
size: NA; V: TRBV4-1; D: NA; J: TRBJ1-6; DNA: TGCGCCAGCGCGCTTCAGGGGTCCAATTCACCCCTCCACTTT; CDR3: CASALQGSNSPLHF
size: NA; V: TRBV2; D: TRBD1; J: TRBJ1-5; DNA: TGTGCCAGCAGGGATTTAGACAGGGGCCAGCCCCAGCATTTT; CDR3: CASRDLDRGQPQHF
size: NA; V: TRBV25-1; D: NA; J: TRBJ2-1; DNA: TGTGCCAGCAGTGTTTTGCAGATCAATGAGCAGTTCTTC; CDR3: CASSVLQINEQFF
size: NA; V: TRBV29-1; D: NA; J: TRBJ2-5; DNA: TGCAGCGTTGATGGAGGGTACCAAGAGACCCAGTACTTC; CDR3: CSVDGGYQETQYF
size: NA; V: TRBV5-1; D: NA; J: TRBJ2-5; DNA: TGCGCCAGCAGCTCCAATGTGGCAGATCAAGAGACCCAGTACTTC; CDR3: CASSSNVADQETQYF
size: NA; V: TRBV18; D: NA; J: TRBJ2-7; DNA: TGTGCCAGCTCACCCGGCGCGGGGTCCTACGAGCAGTACTTC; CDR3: CASSPGAGSYEQYF
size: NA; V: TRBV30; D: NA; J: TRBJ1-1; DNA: TGTGCCTGGAGTGTGCTGATGAACACTGAAGCTTTCTTT; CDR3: CAWSVLMNTEAFF
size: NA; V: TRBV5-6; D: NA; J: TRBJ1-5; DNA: TGTGCCAGCAGCTTGGGGTCAGGGAGACGGCCCCAGCATTTT; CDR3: CASSLGSGRRPQHF
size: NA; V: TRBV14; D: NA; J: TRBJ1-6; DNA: TGTGCCAGCAGCCAAGAGAGATGGGCCCTCCACTTT; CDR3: CASSQERWALHF
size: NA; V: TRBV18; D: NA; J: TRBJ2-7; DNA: TGTGCCAGCTCACCCCTCCGCGGGAATACCTACGAGCAGTACTTC; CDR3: CASSPLRGNTYEQYF
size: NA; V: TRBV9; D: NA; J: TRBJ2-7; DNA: TGTGCCAGCAGCGTAGGCAGCGGTTCCTACGAGCAGTACTTC; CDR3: CASSVGSGSYEQYF
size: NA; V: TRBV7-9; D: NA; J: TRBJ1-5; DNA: TGTGCCAGCAGCTTCGGCAGGGTTGGTACGCAGCCCCAGCATTTT; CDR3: CASSFGRVGTQPQHF